Following are 2 T cell receptor beta chains from one sample sequenced in a study of T cells in localized non-small cell lung cancer. TCRdb keeps only in-frame clones here, not all; method: immunoSEQ multiplex PCR. Of some 15,000 clones in the sample, 90% are singletons; the top ten hold approximately 1.2%. The sequencing here drew on peripheral blood mononuclear cells, taken before any cancer treatment. Every receptor here comes from a woman between 35 and 70 years old with stage III lung adenocarcinoma.

The chain is built from TRBV29-1 and TRBJ1-1; no clear D gene. CDR1 is SQVTM and CDR2 is ANQGSEA in the germline V gene. V lost 3 bases and J lost 9, with 14 bases in between. CDR3 length equals 12 residues. The CDR3 DNA is TGCAGCGTTGATGTAAGCGGGGAGAAAGCTTTCTTT. This gives the protein CSVDVSGEKAFF. Full variable domain (outside the CDR3, taken from reference TRBV29-1 and TRBJ1-1): SAVISQKPSRDICQRGTSLTIQCQVDSQVTMMFWYRQQPGQSLTLIATANQGSEATYESGFVIDKFPISRPNLTFSTLTVSNMSPEDSSIYLCSVDVSGEKAFFGQGTRLTVV.

This rearrangement joins TRBV18 to TRBJ2-7; a weak D match, TRBD1 (6 bases). In germline, CDR1 is KGHSH, CDR2 LQKENI. Trimming took off 4 bases at V and 2 bases at J, with 12 bases between the two ends. This CDR3 has 14 residues. CDR3 in amino acids: CASSHPTGAYEQYF. Here the CDR3 DNA reads TGTGCCAGCTCACACCCGACAGGAGCCTACGAGCAGTACTTC. Full variable domain (outside the CDR3, taken from reference TRBV18 and TRBJ2-7): NAGVMQNPRHLVRRRGQEARLRCSPMKGHSHVYWYRQLPEEGLKFMVYLQKENIIDESGMPKERFSAEFPKEGPSILRIQQVVRGDSAAYFCASSHPTGAYEQYFGPGTRLTVT.